The entry below describes one T cell receptor (beta chain). Its antigen remains unidentified. This may stem from a read error, because a much larger clone lies one nucleotide away. The data stem from a study of tumor-infiltrating lymphocytes in primary liver carcinoma. A primer in the constant region served to generate TCR beta cDNA from approximately 460 ng of total RNA. Generation of the TCR beta libraries relied on three nested multiplex PCR rounds using slightly modified ARM-PCR. Researchers ran the first two PCR rounds for roughly 11 cycles each with TRBV1-TRBV30 forward primers and a C-beta reverse primer. One entry per CDR3 protein results from TCRdb running MiXCR on the multiplex PCR reads. The sample lists approximately 100,000 distinct CDR3 sequences; around 71% were seen once. Both RNA and DNA were isolated together from around 20-30 mg of bulk tissue that had not been sorted. Study outcomes and limitations: Against blood, tumors held a significantly higher top-250-clone fraction (p = 0.039). No more than about 8-24% of top clones could be seen in all five tumor regions.

Between the trimmed V and J ends, which lost 0 bases and 5 bases, there was a span of 11 bases. Per the germline V gene, CDR1 is GTSNPN and CDR2 is SVGIG (reference sequence). The CDR3 runs 14 residues. The chain is built from TRBV30 and TRBJ2-1, with D perhaps TRBD1 (5 bases). What was sequenced was liver tumor tissue from sampling region 2. The subset: tumor region T2, inferior pole. This clonotype was sampled from a woman in her sixties or seventies with primary liver carcinoma and hepatitis B virus infection. This chain's CDR3 is CAWSVRARDNEQFF. The CDR3 region has the DNA TGTGCCTGGAGTGTAAGGGCCAGGGACAATGAGCAGTTCTTC.